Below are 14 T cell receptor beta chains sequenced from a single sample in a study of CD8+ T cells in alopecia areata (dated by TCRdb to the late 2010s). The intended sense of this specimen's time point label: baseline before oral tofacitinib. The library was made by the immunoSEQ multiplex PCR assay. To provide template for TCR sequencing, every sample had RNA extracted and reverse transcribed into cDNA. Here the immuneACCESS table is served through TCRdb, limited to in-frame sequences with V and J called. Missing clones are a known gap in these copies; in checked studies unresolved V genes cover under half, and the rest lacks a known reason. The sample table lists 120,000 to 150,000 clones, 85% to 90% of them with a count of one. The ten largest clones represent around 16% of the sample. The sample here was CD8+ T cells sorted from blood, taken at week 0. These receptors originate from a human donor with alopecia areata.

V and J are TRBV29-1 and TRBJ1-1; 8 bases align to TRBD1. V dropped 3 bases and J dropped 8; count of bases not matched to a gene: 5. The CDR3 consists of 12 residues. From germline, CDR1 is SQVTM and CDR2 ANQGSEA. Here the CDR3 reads CSVEGTGAEAFF. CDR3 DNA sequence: TGCAGCGTTGAGGGGACAGGAGCAGAAGCTTTCTTT.

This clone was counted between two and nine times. The CDR3 sequence is CASSPPGQGRSGANVLTF. DNA of the CDR3: TGCGCCAGCAGCCCCCCGGGACAGGGCCGATCTGGGGCCAACGTCCTGACTTTC. The rearrangement joins TRBV4-1 to TRBJ2-6; 9 bases match TRBD1. V dropped 4 bases and J dropped 1; count of bases not matched to a gene: 8. The CDR3 sequence is 18 residues long. The germline V gene has CDR1 MGHRA and CDR2 YSYEKL.

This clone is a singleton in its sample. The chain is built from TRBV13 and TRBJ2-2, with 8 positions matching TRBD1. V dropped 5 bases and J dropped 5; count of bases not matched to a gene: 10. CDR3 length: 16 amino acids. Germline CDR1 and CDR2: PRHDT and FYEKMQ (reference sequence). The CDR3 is CASSLPGQAFTGELFF. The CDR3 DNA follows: TGTGCCAGCAGCCTACCGGGACAGGCTTTTACCGGGGAGCTGTTTTTT.

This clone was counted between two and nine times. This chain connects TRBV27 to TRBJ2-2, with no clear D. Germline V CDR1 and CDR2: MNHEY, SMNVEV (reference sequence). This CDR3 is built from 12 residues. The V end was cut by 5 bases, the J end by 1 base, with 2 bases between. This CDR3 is CASSENTGELFF. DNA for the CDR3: TGTGCCAGCAGTGAGAACACCGGGGAGCTGTTTTTT.

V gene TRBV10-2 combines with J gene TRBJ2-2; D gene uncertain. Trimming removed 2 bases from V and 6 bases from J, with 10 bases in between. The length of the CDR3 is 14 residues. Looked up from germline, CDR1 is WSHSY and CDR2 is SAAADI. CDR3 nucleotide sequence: TGCGCCAGCAGTGAGCTGGAGTTGCCCGGGGAGCTGTTTTTT. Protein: CASSELELPGELFF.

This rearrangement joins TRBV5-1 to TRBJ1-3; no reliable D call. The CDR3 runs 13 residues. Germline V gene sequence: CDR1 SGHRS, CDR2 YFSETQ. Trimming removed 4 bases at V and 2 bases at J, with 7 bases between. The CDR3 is CASSRLPGNTIYF. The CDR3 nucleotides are TGCGCCAGCAGCCGACTTCCTGGAAACACCATATATTTT.

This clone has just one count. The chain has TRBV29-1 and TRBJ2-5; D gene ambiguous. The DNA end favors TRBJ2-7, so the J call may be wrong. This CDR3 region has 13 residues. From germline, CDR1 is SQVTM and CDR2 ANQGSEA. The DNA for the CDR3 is TGCAGCGTTGCCCCAAATTCACCACACGAGCAGTACTTC. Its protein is CSVAPNSPHEQYF.

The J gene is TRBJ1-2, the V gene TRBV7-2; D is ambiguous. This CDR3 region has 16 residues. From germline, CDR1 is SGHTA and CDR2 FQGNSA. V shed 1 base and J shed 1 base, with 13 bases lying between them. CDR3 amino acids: CASSLGYRTINYGYTF. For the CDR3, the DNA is TGTGCCAGCAGCTTAGGCTACAGAACTATTAACTATGGCTACACCTTC. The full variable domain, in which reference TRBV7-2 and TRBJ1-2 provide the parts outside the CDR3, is GAGVSQSPSNKVTEKGKDVELRCDPISGHTALYWYRQSLGQGLEFLIYFQGNSAPDKSGLPSDRFSAERTGGSVSTLTIQRTQQEDSAVYLCASSLGYRTINYGYTFGSGTRLTVV.

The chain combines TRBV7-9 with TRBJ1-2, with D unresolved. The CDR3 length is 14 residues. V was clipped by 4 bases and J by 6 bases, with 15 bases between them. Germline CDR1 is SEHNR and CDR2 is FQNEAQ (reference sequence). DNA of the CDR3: TGTGCCAGCAGCTCGTCCTTTCTCTCCCATGGCTACACCTTC. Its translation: CASSSSFLSHGYTF.

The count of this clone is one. This CDR3 is CSVGGGDHQPQHF. The CDR3 bases are TGCAGCGTTGGGGGAGGGGACCATCAGCCCCAGCATTTT. The chain employs TRBV29-1 and TRBJ1-5; weak D call: TRBD1 (5 bases). The CDR3 covers 13 residues. CDR1 and CDR2 from the germline V gene are SQVTM and ANQGSEA. Trimming removed 4 bases at V and 5 bases at J, with 12 bases between.

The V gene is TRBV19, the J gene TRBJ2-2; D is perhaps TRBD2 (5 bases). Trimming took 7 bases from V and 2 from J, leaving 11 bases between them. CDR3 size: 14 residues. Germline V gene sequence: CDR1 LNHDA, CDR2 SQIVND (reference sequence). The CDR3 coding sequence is TGTGCCAGTAACGACTACCTTAACACCGGGGAGCTGTTTTTT. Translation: CASNDYLNTGELFF. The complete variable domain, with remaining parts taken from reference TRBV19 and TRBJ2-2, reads DGGITQSPKYLFRKEGQNVTLSCEQNLNHDAMYWYRQDPGQGLRLIYYSQIVNDFQKGDIAEGYSVSREKKESFPLTVTSAQKNPTAFYLCASNDYLNTGELFFGEGSRLTVL.

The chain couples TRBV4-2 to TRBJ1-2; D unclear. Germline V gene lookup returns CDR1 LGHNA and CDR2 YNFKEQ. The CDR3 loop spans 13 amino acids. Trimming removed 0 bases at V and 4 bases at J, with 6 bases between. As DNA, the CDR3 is TGTGCCAGCAGCCAAGAGTCGACCTATGGCTACACCTTC. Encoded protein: CASSQESTYGYTF.

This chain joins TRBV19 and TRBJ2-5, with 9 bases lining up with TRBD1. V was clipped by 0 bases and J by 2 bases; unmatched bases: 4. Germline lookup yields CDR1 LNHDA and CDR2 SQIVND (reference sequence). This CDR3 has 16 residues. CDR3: CASSIEDRGGQETQYF. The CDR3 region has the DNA TGTGCCAGTAGTATAGAGGACAGGGGTGGTCAAGAGACCCAGTACTTC.

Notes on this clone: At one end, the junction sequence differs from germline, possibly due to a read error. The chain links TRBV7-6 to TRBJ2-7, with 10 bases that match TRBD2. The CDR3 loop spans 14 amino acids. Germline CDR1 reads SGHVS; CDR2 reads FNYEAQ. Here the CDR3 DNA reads TGTGCCAGCAGCCTAGCGGGGGAGAATTACGAGCAGTACTTC. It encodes CASSLAGENYEQYF.